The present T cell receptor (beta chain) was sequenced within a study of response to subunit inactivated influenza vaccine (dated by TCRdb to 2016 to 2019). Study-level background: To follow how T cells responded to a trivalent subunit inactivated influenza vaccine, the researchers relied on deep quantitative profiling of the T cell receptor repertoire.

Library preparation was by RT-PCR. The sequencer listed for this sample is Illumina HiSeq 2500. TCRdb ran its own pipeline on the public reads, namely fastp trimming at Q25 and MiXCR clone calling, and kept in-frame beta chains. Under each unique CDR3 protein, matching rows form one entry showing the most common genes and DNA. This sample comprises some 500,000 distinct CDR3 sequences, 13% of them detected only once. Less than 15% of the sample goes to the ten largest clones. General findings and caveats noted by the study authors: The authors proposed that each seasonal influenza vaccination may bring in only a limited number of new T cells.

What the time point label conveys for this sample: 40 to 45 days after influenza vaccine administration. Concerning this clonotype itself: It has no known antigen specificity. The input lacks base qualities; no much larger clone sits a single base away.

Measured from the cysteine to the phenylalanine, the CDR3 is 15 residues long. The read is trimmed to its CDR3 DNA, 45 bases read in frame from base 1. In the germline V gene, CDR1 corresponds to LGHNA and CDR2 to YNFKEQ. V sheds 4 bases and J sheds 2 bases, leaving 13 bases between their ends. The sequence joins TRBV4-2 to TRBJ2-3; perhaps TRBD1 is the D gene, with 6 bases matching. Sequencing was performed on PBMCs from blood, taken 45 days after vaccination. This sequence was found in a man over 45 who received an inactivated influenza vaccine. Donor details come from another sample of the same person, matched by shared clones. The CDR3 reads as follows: CASSPRTAATDTQYF. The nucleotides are TGTGCCAGCAGCCCGCGGACAGCTGCCACAGATACGCAGTATTTT.